The entry below gives a single T cell receptor (beta chain) sequence along with its context. The target of this receptor is not known. No base quality values were provided; no much bigger clone lies one nucleotide off. The sample originates from a study of blood T cell repertoires in COVID-19 (dated by TCRdb to 2020 to 2022). For the wider study: Samples covering the acute and convalescent phases of COVID-19 were provided by collaborators in the United States, Italy and Spain. The repertoires were made available in a free public database intended to serve as a resource for research on the immune response to SARS-CoV-2. The material from the prospective study consisted of cDNA or gDNA derived from T cells, B-cell-depleted T cells, or PBMCs. Nearly every sample came with metadata listing a de-identified subject ID, COVID-19 status, age in years and sex. The samples were drawn from the first 160 participants of the ongoing ImmuneRACE study and from roughly 1,300 subjects provided by 6 global collaborators. The dataset comprised deeply sampled blood TCRbeta repertoires from subjects exposed to, actively infected with, or recovered from COVID-19. HLA class I and class II types, where available, came from metadata supplied by the sample provider rather than from assay-based typing. General findings and caveats noted by the study authors: The quantity of clinical and demographic metadata differed by source and by participant and was supplied without curation.

The immunoSEQ Assay, a bias-controlled multiplex PCR, was used to amplify TCRbeta CDR3 regions from genomic DNA. The paper's processing steps were these. Within the assay, amplification of reference gene primers was used to estimate how many nucleated cells each sample contained. To quantify the absolute abundance of each unique TCRbeta CDR3 rearrangement, sequence reads were collapsed and filtered. For each sample, productive Simpson clonality was calculated as the square root of Simpson's diversity index over productive rearrangements. TCRdb stores this immuneACCESS table with in-frame sequences only. Part of the clones is absent; in the studies checked, under half of the shortfall reflects unresolved V genes, and no reason is known for the rest. V and J calls and clone size are copied from that table; D and trimming were computed from the DNA. This sample has approximately 260,000 clones in its table, and approximately 85% of those were observed once. About an eighth of the sample belongs to the ten largest clones.

Each collaborating institution followed its own protocols to collect whole blood in K2EDTA tubes. For TCRbeta analysis, collaborators shipped samples as frozen whole blood, isolated PBMCs, or DNA extracted from either of those sample types. At the junction V is shortened by 4 bases and J by 6 bases, with 18 bases in between. In the germline V gene, CDR1 corresponds to KGHSH and CDR2 to LQKENI. The CDR3 holds 15 amino acids from the cysteine to the phenylalanine. Here the CDR3 DNA is all that survives: 45 bases in frame from base 1. Material for sequencing was peripheral blood. The chain links TRBV18 with TRBJ1-1, with a weak D call of TRBD1 (5 bases match). This sequence was found in a woman aged 60 to 75 with active or convalescent COVID-19. The DNA sequence is as follows: TGTGCCAGCTCACAATACTCTCAGGGAGGAGCTGAAGCTTTCTTT. This gives the protein CASSQYSQGGAEAFF. The CDR3, completed at both ends by the reference TRBV18 and TRBJ1-1 genes, gives the full variable domain NAGVMQNPRHLVRRRGQEARLRCSPMKGHSHVYWYRQLPEEGLKFMVYLQKENIIDESGMPKERFSAEFPKEGPSILRIQQVVRGDSAAYFCASSQYSQGGAEAFFGQGTRLTVV.